The 12 T cell receptor beta chains in this list originate from one sample, sequenced in a study of T cell clonality in common variable immunodeficiency. The repertoire was sequenced with immunoSEQ multiplex PCR; TCRdb's copy has only in-frame clones and lacks some. This sample carries some 50,000 clones, none of them present only once. The sequenced sample was peripheral blood mononuclear cells. The receptors come from a person between 18 and 69 years old in good health.

This clone has at least ten counts. Sequencing ends 3 residues short of the CDR3 end; the germline J gene provides the rest. The chain combines TRBV10-3 with TRBJ2-6; D remains ambiguous. Germline V gene data show CDR1 as ENHRY and CDR2 as SYGVKD. The CDR3 loop spans 16 amino acids. With 1 base removed from V and 0 bases from J, the gap between germline ends came to 7 bases. The DNA read from the CDR3 is TGTGCCATCAGTGAGTGGCCGGGCTCTGGGGCCAACGTC. As protein: CAISEWPGSGANV. The entire CDR3 protein is CAISEWPGSGANVLTF.

CDR3 sequence reads: CASSMVGLAREGLFF. CDR3 DNA, as far as it was read: TGTGCCAGTAGTATGGTGGGACTAGCGAGAGAGGGG. V and J are TRBV19 and TRBJ2-2, with 10 bases aligning to TRBD2. The read ends 3 residues shy of where the CDR3 ends; the end is completed using the germline J gene. Per the germline V gene, CDR1 is LNHDA and CDR2 is SQIVND (reference sequence). CDR3 length: 15 amino acids.

This clone was detected a few times. The CDR3 goes on 3 residues after the read ends, and that part is filled in from the germline J gene. The J gene is TRBJ2-5, the V gene TRBV5-1; 10 bases map to TRBD2. CDR1 and CDR2 (germline): SGHRS, YFSETQ. CDR3 size: 16 residues. V lost 4 bases to trimming and J lost 2 bases; unmatched junction nucleotides: 8. The CDR3 here is CASSLLLAGAQETQYF. The part of the CDR3 DNA that was read is TGCGCCAGCAGCCTACTCCTAGCGGGGGCGCAAGAGACC. Full variable domain (outside the CDR3, taken from reference TRBV5-1 and TRBJ2-5): KAGVTQTPRYLIKTRGQQVTLSCSPISGHRSVSWYQQTPGQGLQFLFEYFSETQRNKGNFPGRFSGRQFSNSRSEMNVSTLELGDSALYLCASSLLLAGAQETQYFGPGTRLLVL.

This clone was recorded many times. Read coverage stops 3 residues before the CDR3 terminus; the germline J gene supplies the remainder. The chain employs TRBV19 and TRBJ2-3, with TRBD2 identical over 7 bases. V lost 6 bases and J lost 2; bases outside the gene matches: 8. Germline CDR1 LNHDA, CDR2 SQIVND (reference sequence). CDR3 length: 15 residues. The sequenced part of the CDR3 DNA is TGTGCCAGTAGCCCCCAGCGGGGAGACACAGATACG. Translated: CASSPQRGDTDT. In full, the CDR3 is CASSPQRGDTDTQYF.

This clone came up a few times. This may arise from a read error, as a much more abundant clone is one base away. The read ends 3 residues early relative to the CDR3; the germline J gene fills the gap. V is TRBV7-8 and J is TRBJ1-4; tentative D call: TRBD1 (5 bases). The CDR3 extends over 15 amino acids. Germline values: CDR1 SGHVS, CDR2 FQNEAQ. Incomplete CDR3 DNA: TGTGCCAGCAGCTTAACGGGTGATGGGGCCAACGTA. It yields the protein CASSLTGDGANV. The entire CDR3 sequence reads CASSLTGDGANVLFF.

This clone was observed many times. This sequence may be a read error, since a much larger clone differs from it by one base. The read ends 3 residues before the CDR3 terminus; that terminus is restored from the germline J gene. The J gene is TRBJ2-2, the V gene TRBV7-3, with a weak D call TRBD1 (5 bases). Germline CDR1 is SGHTA and CDR2 is FQGTGA. This CDR3 has 17 residues. CDR3 sequence reads: CASRTTPFNSGANVLFF. The DNA read from the CDR3 is TGTGCCAGCAGAACCACACCCTTTAACTCTGGGGCCAACGTG.

With respect to this clone: The read ends 3 residues before the CDR3 terminus; that terminus is restored from the germline J gene. The rearrangement links TRBV2 to TRBJ1-2, with 8 bases matching TRBD1. After removal of 5 bases from V and 1 base from J, the junction contained 3 bases not matched to a gene. This CDR3 is built from 14 residues. CDR1 is SNHLY and CDR2 is FYNNEI in the germline V gene. The sequenced CDR3 bases are TGTGCCAGCAGTCTGGACAGGGATAACTATGGC. It translates to CASSLDRDNYG. The full CDR3 sequence reads CASSLDRDNYGYTF.

This clone occurred many times. From the germline J gene comes the end of the CDR3, since the read stops 3 residues before it. This chain uses TRBV2 with TRBJ2-2; 10 positions agree with TRBD2. The CDR3 has 15 residues. Germline trimming cut 2 bases from V and 7 bases from J; bases unmatched to any gene: 4. The germline CDR1 and CDR2 sequences are SNHLY and FYNNEI. CDR3 DNA, as far as it was read: TGTGCCAGCAGTGAACTCGCTAGCGGGGGCGGGGAG. This translates into CASSELASGGGE. The complete CDR3 protein is CASSELASGGGELFF.

Here the CDR3 reads CASSDSGGRAYNEQFF. The sequenced part of the CDR3 DNA is TGTGCCAGCAGTGACTCAGGCGGGAGGGCCTACAATGAG. V usage is TRBV6-4 and J usage is TRBJ2-1; 9 bases are shared with TRBD2. Read data end 3 residues before the CDR3 end; the end is taken from the germline J gene. The junction had 2 bases not matched to a gene; V was cut back by 0 bases and J by 2 bases. Per germline, CDR1 MRHNA and CDR2 SNTAGT. This CDR3 contains 16 residues.

This clone was seen at least ten times. Read data end 3 residues before the CDR3 end; the end is taken from the germline J gene. The genes are TRBV11-1 and TRBJ2-4; perhaps TRBD2 as D (7 bases). CDR1 SGHAT and CDR2 FQDESV come from the germline V gene (reference sequence). This CDR3 is 15 amino acids long. This chain's CDR3 is CASSLDGLVGGHQYF. Partial CDR3 DNA: TGTGCCAGCAGCTTAGACGGCCTAGTGGGGGGGCAT.

This clone came up many times. CDR3 DNA, as far as it was read: TGCGCCAGCGGCACAGGGCCCTCCTACGAG. Protein: CASGTGPSYE. The full CDR3 protein is CASGTGPSYEQYF. V is TRBV5-1 and J is TRBJ2-7; D is perhaps TRBD1 (6 bases). The read gets to within 3 residues of the CDR3 end, and the germline J gene fills in the rest. Trimming shortened V by 7 bases and J by 0 bases, and 11 bases separated the two germline ends. Per the germline V gene, CDR1 is SGHRS and CDR2 is YFSETQ. The CDR3 loop spans 13 amino acids. The full variable domain, completed using reference TRBV5-1 and TRBJ2-7, is KAGVTQTPRYLIKTRGQQVTLSCSPISGHRSVSWYQQTPGQGLQFLFEYFSETQRNKGNFPGRFSGRQFSNSRSEMNVSTLELGDSALYLCASGTGPSYEQYFGPGTRLTVT.

This clone has just a few counts. The read finishes 3 residues shy of the CDR3 end, and the germline J gene is used to complete it. V is TRBV20-1 and J is TRBJ2-1, with TRBD2 identical over 11 bases. Germline assignment: CDR1 DFQATT and CDR2 SNEGSKA (reference sequence). V shed 0 bases, J shed 9 bases, and the junction held 13 bases outside the gene matches. The CDR3 totals 17 residues. CDR3 DNA, as far as it was read: TGCAGTGCTAGAGATTTAGCGGGAGGGCTTGCCCCAAGTGAG. It translates to CSARDLAGGLAPSE. The full-length CDR3 reads as CSARDLAGGLAPSEQFF.